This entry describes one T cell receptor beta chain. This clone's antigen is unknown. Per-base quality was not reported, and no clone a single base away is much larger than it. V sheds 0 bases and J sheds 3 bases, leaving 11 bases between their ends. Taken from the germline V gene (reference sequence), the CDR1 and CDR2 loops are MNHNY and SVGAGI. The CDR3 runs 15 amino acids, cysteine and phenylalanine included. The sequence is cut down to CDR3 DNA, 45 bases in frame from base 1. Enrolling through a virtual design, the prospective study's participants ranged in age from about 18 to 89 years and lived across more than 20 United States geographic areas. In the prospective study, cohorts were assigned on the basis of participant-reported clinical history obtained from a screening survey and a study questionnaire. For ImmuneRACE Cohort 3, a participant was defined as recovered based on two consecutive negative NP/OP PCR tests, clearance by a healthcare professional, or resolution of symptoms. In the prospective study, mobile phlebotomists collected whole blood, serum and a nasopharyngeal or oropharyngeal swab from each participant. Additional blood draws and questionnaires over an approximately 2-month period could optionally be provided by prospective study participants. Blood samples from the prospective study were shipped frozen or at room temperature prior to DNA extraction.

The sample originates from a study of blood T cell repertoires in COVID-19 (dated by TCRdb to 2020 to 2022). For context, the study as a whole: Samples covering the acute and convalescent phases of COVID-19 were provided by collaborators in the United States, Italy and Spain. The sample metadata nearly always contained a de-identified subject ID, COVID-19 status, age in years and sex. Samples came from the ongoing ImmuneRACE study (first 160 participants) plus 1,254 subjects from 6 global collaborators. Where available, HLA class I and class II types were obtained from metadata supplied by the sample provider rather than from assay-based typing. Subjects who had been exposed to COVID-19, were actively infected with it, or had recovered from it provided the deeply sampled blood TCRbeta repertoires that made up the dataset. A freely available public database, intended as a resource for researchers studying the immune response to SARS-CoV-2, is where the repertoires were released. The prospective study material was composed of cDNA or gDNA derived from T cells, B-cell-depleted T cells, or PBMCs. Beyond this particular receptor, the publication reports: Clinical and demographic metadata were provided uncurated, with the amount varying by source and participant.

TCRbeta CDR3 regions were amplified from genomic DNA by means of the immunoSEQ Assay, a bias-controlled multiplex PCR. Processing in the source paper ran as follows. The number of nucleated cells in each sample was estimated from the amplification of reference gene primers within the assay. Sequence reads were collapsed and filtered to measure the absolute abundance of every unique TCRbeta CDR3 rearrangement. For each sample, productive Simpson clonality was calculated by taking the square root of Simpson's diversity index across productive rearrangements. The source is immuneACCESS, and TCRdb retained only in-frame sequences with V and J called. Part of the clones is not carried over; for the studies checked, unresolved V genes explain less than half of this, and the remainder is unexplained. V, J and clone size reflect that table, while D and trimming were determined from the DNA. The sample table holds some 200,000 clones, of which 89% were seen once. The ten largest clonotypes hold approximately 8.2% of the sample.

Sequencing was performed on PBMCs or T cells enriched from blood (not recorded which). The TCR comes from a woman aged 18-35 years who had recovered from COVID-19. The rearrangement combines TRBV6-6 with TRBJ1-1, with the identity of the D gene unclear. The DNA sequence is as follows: TGTGCCAGCAGTTACTCGGTCAGGCGGGACACTGAAGCTTTCTTT. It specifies CASSYSVRRDTEAFF.